This T cell receptor beta chain was captured in a study of vaccination and CD4 T cells after COVID-19. Across the study: Participants received two doses of either BNT162b2 or mRNA-1273 vaccine.

Sequenced with the Oncomine TCR Beta short-read assay was DNA taken from cultured CD4+ T cells. Each CDR3 protein is one row after TCRdb ran MiXCR on the PCR reads. The data contain about 5,400 distinct CDR3 sequences, around 32% of them singletons. About this clonotype: Its antigen is not identified.

Treatment here: approximately 11-day PBMC culture with coronavirus spike peptide pools or control peptides (ViraFEST assay). These CD4+ T cells came from an unexposed donor, sampled before the COVID-19 pandemic (2011-2018). The authors isolated CD4+ T cells by negative selection after 10 to 11 days of culture. The CDR3 runs 14 residues. Trimming pared 3 bases from V and 3 bases from J, leaving 14 bases between. Germline loops: CDR1 DFQATT, CDR2 SNEGSKA (reference sequence). Sequenced: CD4+ T cells from blood, cultured in vitro. V usage is TRBV20-1 and J usage is TRBJ1-2, with a tentative D call TRBD1 (5 bases). The TCR sequence derives from a human donor in good health. This CDR3 is CSASSGGADYGYTF. In DNA form, the CDR3 reads TGCAGTGCTAGTTCGGGAGGGGCAGACTATGGCTACACCTTC.